The 18 T cell receptor beta chains given below trace back to one sample, sequenced in a study of CD4+ T cells in melanoma. Some clones are missing from TCRdb's copy, which holds only in-frame ones; the method was immunoSEQ multiplex PCR. The sample yields about 110,000 clones, 92% seen once. Sequencing was performed on peripheral blood. The receptors here all came from a human donor with melanoma.

The chain employs TRBV11-2 and TRBJ2-5; 7 bases agree with TRBD1. From germline, CDR1 is SGHAT and CDR2 FQNNGV. The V gene end was trimmed by 7 bases and the J gene end by 2 bases; junction bases not matched to a gene: 10. This CDR3 has 15 residues. The CDR3 region is CASTPSQGWQETQYF. The DNA for the CDR3 is TGTGCCAGCACCCCTTCACAGGGGTGGCAAGAGACCCAGTACTTC.

The rearrangement joins TRBV7-2 to TRBJ1-2; D is uncertain. The CDR3 runs to 11 residues. Germline V CDR1 and CDR2: SGHTA, FQGNSA. V was clipped by 3 bases and J by 7 bases, with 6 bases between them. The DNA for the CDR3 is TGTGCCAGCAGCTTCATAGGTGGCTACACCTTC. Amino acid sequence: CASSFIGGYTF.

In the case of this clone: One junction end disagrees with the germline gene, perhaps due to a read error. The rearrangement joins TRBV5-1 to TRBJ1-2; D is undetermined. The CDR3 spans 12 residues. From germline, CDR1 is SGHRS and CDR2 YFSETQ. CDR3: CAGSRDTYGYTF. The CDR3 DNA reads as TGCGCCGGCAGCCGTGACACCTATGGCTACACCTTC.

This chain links TRBV5-1 with TRBJ2-6; possible D gene TRBD1, 6 bases. The V gene's germline CDR1 is SGHRS and CDR2 YFSETQ. The CDR3 extends over 15 amino acids. Trimming pared 5 bases from V and 1 base from J, leaving 10 bases between. The CDR3, as DNA: TGCGCCAGCAGTTCTCAGGGGTCTGGGGCCAACGTCCTGACTTTC. Amino acid sequence: CASSSQGSGANVLTF.

The genes are TRBV7-2 and TRBJ1-1; D is unclear. V gave up 5 bases and J gave up 4 bases, with 17 bases separating them. CDR3 size: 15 residues. Germline V CDR1 and CDR2: SGHTA, FQGNSA. CDR3 amino acids: CASSLDSKGGTEAFF. In DNA, the CDR3 is TGTGCCAGCAGCCTCGATTCCAAGGGAGGCACTGAAGCTTTCTTT.

Only a few counts were recorded for this clone. J is TRBJ1-5 and V is TRBV4-3, with D possibly TRBD1 on 5 matching bases. Germline V gives CDR1 LGHNA, CDR2 YSLEER. This CDR3 has 15 amino acids. The V end was cut by 0 bases, the J end by 6 bases, with 12 bases between. The CDR3 nucleotides are TGCGCCAGCAGCCAAGATCACGGGGGAAGTCAGCCCCAGCATTTT. It is translated as CASSQDHGGSQPQHF.

The CDR3 region is CASGRQGSEETQYF. CDR3 bases: TGTGCCAGCGGAAGACAGGGTTCCGAAGAGACCCAGTACTTC. The chain combines TRBV6-5 with TRBJ2-5; TRBD1 agrees at 7 bases. Germline CDR1 and CDR2: MNHEY and SVGAGI. V shed 8 bases and J 3 bases; nucleotides not matched to a gene: 9. CDR3 size: 14 residues.

V gene TRBV7-9 combines with J gene TRBJ1-1, with 8 bases lining up with TRBD1. V was clipped by 2 bases and J by 1 base; unmatched bases: 0. This CDR3 comprises 14 residues. Germline V CDR1 and CDR2: SEHNR, FQNEAQ (reference sequence). This CDR3 reads CASSLQGANTEAFF. The DNA for the CDR3 is TGTGCCAGCAGCTTACAGGGGGCGAACACTGAAGCTTTCTTT.

This clone was observed a handful of times. The CDR3 reads CASTLLAGDGYEQYF. Written as DNA, the CDR3 is TGTGCCAGTACCCTACTAGCGGGAGATGGATACGAGCAGTACTTC. The rearrangement uses TRBV19 and TRBJ2-7; TRBD2 matches at 11 bases. Germline V CDR1 and CDR2: LNHDA, SQIVND (reference sequence). The CDR3 loop spans 15 amino acids. With V trimmed by 7 bases and J by 4 bases, 9 bases remained unmatched.

In its sample, this clone was seen once. The rearrangement uses TRBV11-2 and TRBJ2-1, with D uncertain. The length of the CDR3 is 15 residues. CDR1 and CDR2 from the germline V gene are SGHAT and FQNNGV. V was clipped by 2 bases and J by 0 bases, with 8 bases between them. CDR3 sequence: CASSLLDSSYNEQFF. The DNA of the CDR3 is TGTGCCAGCAGCTTACTCGATAGCTCCTACAATGAGCAGTTCTTC.

CDR3 bases: TGTGCCATCAGTGGCAGCAAGGAGGCCACTGAAGCTTTCTTT. This codes for CAISGSKEATEAFF. The gene calls are TRBV10-3 and TRBJ1-1; the D is unclear. CDR3 size: 14 residues. CDR1 and CDR2 (germline): ENHRY, SYGVKD. The V end lost 4 bases, the J end lost 4 bases, and 13 bases lay between the germline ends.

The chain is built from TRBV7-9 and TRBJ2-2; maybe TRBD1 (6 bases). The length of the CDR3 is 14 residues. Between the trimmed V and J ends, which lost 11 bases and 0 bases, there was a span of 13 bases. CDR1 is SEHNR and CDR2 is FQNEAQ in the germline V gene (reference sequence). The CDR3 is CAGGQQTNTGELFF. CDR3 nucleotide sequence: TGTGCCGGGGGCCAGCAGACGAACACCGGGGAGCTGTTTTTT.

The J gene is TRBJ2-5, the V gene TRBV14; the D gene is possibly TRBD2 (6 bases). The germline CDR1 and CDR2 sequences are SGHDN and FVKESK. Trimming took off 3 bases at V and 2 bases at J, with 10 bases between the two ends. This CDR3 is built from 14 residues. The CDR3 loop reads CASSQRRGQETQYF. The CDR3 bases are TGTGCCAGCAGCCAGCGTCGGGGGCAAGAGACCCAGTACTTC.

The chain combines TRBV4-2 with TRBJ2-2, with 7 bases matching TRBD2. This CDR3 is 19 amino acids long. Trimming took 3 bases from V and 1 from J; bases not matched to a gene: 14. Germline lookup yields CDR1 LGHNA and CDR2 YNFKEQ. The CDR3, as DNA: TGTGCCAGCAGCCAGGGCAGCGGGGCACGACGTCTGAACACCGGGGAGCTGTTTTTT. This encodes CASSQGSGARRLNTGELFF.

The chain links TRBV7-8 to TRBJ1-2; 12 bases are a match to TRBD1. The V segment lost 7 bases and the J segment 8 bases; nucleotides outside the gene matches: 11. CDR1 and CDR2 from the germline V gene are SGHVS and FQNEAQ. This CDR3 has 15 amino acids. In DNA, the CDR3 is TGTGCCAGCAACCCCCCGGGGACAGGGGGCCGGGGCTACACCTTC. Its translation is CASNPPGTGGRGYTF.

The rearrangement links TRBV7-2 to TRBJ2-5; D is uncertain. Trimming removed 0 bases at V and 2 bases at J, with 16 bases between. The CDR3 extends over 17 amino acids. CDR1 and CDR2 from the germline V gene are SGHTA and FQGNSA. The DNA for the CDR3 is TGTGCCAGCAGCTTAGCGGGGTTCCGACGGGCACAAGAGACCCAGTACTTC. Its translation: CASSLAGFRRAQETQYF. The full variable domain, its missing parts supplied by reference TRBV7-2 and TRBJ2-5, is GAGVSQSPSNKVTEKGKDVELRCDPISGHTALYWYRQSLGQGLEFLIYFQGNSAPDKSGLPSDRFSAERTGGSVSTLTIQRTQQEDSAVYLCASSLAGFRRAQETQYFGPGTRLLVL.

The sample holds one count of this clone. This chain connects TRBV7-9 to TRBJ1-2; tentatively, D is TRBD1 (6 bases). The germline CDR1 and CDR2 sequences are SEHNR and FQNEAQ (reference sequence). CDR3 size: 16 residues. With 3 bases removed from V and 0 bases from J, the gap between germline ends came to 14 bases. The CDR3 DNA follows: TGTGCCAGCAGCTTCGGGGGGGACATTGCTAACTATGGCTACACCTTC. As protein: CASSFGGDIANYGYTF.

The rearrangement joins TRBV6-5 to TRBJ1-4; the match to TRBD1 covers 7 bases. Looked up from germline, CDR1 is MNHEY and CDR2 is SVGAGI. The junction had 3 bases not matched to a gene; V was cut back by 5 bases and J by 6 bases. This CDR3 is built from 13 residues. CDR3 sequence reads: CASSNDRDEKLFF. CDR3 nucleotide sequence: TGTGCCAGCAGTAACGACAGGGATGAAAAACTGTTTTTT.